This TCR beta chain was retrieved from a study of blood T cell repertoires in COVID-19. Study details: COVID-19 samples from acute and convalescent phases originated in the United States, Italy and Spain. PBMCs, B-cell-depleted T cells, or T cells provided the cDNA or gDNA that made up the material.

In the authors' workflow: It was from reference gene primer amplification that nucleated cell counts were estimated. TCRdb's table, derived via immunoSEQ multiplex PCR, lists solely in-frame clones and lacks some. The V and J calls and clone size were taken over from that table, and D and trimming were inferred from the DNA. The table records roughly 100,000 clones, roughly four fifths of them present only once. This CDR3 has 13 residues. Trimming removed 4 bases from V and 3 bases from J, with 11 bases in between. Per the germline V gene, CDR1 is SGHRS and CDR2 is YFSETQ. What was sequenced was peripheral blood. The chain carries TRBV5-1 and TRBJ2-7; D perhaps matches TRBD1 (6 bases). This receptor was taken from a man in his 60s with acute or convalescent COVID-19. CDR3 DNA: TGCGCCAGCAGCACGGGACAATTCTACGAGCAGTACTTC. Protein sequence: CASSTGQFYEQYF.